A selection of T cell receptor beta chains follows, all from one sample in a study of radiation and T cells in renal cell carcinoma. Measured with immunoSEQ multiplex PCR; TCRdb has only the in-frame clones, and not every one. Of 120,000 to 150,000 clones in the sample, 80% to 90% were seen once. The sample consisted of blood, taken from a patient whose treatment included radiotherapy and nephrectomy. The receptors stem from a woman aged 45-65 years with renal cell carcinoma. Each CDR3 is given with its conserved first and last residue. Part of the rows lack a size; the others show once, few, many or a class for expanded clones.

clone_size v_call cdr3_aa
- TRBV21-1 CASSTEGGGLFYGYTF
- TRBV7-9 CASSLEDSQPQHF
- TRBV28 CASSPGGADTQYF
- TRBV28 CASSFTGGSDNQPQHF
- TRBV27 CASSFGTGNTEAFF
- TRBV30 CAWMGENNSPLHF
- TRBV18 CASSPRERELDTQYF
- TRBV4-2 CASSQDLYTGIYGYTF
- TRBV21-1 CASSNKGANTGELFF
- TRBV7-2 CASSLAWNAEAFF
few TRBV10-3 CATQTGLNTEAFF
- TRBV9 CASSVVPSLQETQYF
- TRBV19 CASSGGKGSPGYTF
- TRBV25-1 CASSVDRKDNEQYF
once TRBV5-1 CASSLAAGYEQYF
- TRBV4-1 CASSQDIIRGNKETQYF
- TRBV6-6 CASREVGLTEAFF
- TRBV11-2 CASSWTELQPQHF
- TRBV4-2 CASSLGGGVTGELFF
- TRBV2 CASTGTGFYEQYF
- TRBV11-2 CASSSNQNTEAFF
- TRBV7-2 CASRQGDGETQYF
- TRBV7-2 CASSLALDLSEQYF
- TRBV28 CASSSPGANTEAFF
- TRBV5-1 CASSLGQGGLMNTEAFF
- TRBV7-6 CASSQVTGAFF
- TRBV29-1 CSVSGTGDPTNEKLFF
- TRBV29-1 CSVQRTGNTEAFF
- TRBV11-2 CASSLDRASGYEQYF
- TRBV20-1 CSARGRFTLFF
- TRBV5-4 CASSSGLFYEQYF
- TRBV4-3 CASSQDLGNQPQHF
- TRBV7-2 CASSQSGGGTEAFF
- TRBV5-6 CASRRSAGDTIYF
- TRBV11-2 CASSLEGHQPQHF
- TRBV4-1 CASSQEGQGQIRGYTF
- TRBV5-1 CASSRMGQGATPLLFF
- TRBV18 CASSPRTGQAYNEQFF
- TRBV4-1 CASSQQGMETQYF
- TRBV25-1 CASSAAPGQGRTYEQYF
- TRBV5-1 CASKRTSGSFNEQYF
- TRBV5-6 CASSSGLASDTQYF